A few counts support the clone carrying this T cell receptor (beta chain). Its cognate antigen is unknown. The sample belongs to a study of T cells in Graves' hyperthyroidism and ophthalmopathy. Study-wide points: Most clonotypes expanded in the thyroid (above 0.001) were also present in blood.

The source material, RNA transcripts, was used to amplify TCR beta CDR3 regions. HTBI primers drove first-round RT-PCR of the TCR CDR3. TCRdb re-called the multiplex PCR reads through MiXCR, storing one row per CDR3 protein. This table holds approximately 600,000 distinct CDR3 sequences, less than 25% found once. Germline V gene sequence: CDR1 DFQATT, CDR2 SNEGSKA (reference sequence). CDR3 size: 15 residues. Between the trimmed V and J ends, which lost 8 bases and 7 bases, there was a span of 21 bases. The chain joins TRBV20-1 to TRBJ1-6; D is possibly TRBD1 (6 bases). The receptor was isolated from a man in his thirties or forties with Graves' ophthalmopathy. Sequenced material: blood. Here the CDR3 reads CSFPSAGQLNSPLHF. CDR3 in DNA: TGCAGTTTCCCCAGCGCGGGACAACTCAATTCACCCCTCCACTTT.